Listed here are 18 T cell receptor beta chains from one sample, sequenced in a study of T-cell reconstitution after alpha-beta-depleted transplantation in children. TCRbeta library preparation incorporated unique molecular identifiers. TCRdb recomputed calls from the PCR reads with MiXCR, one row per CDR3 protein. Altogether approximately 190,000 distinct CDR3 sequences are present, around 8.4% being singletons, with the ten largest covering approximately 34%. Source: PBMCs, mostly from graft donor cells, taken 360 days after TCRalphabeta/CD19-depleted stem cell transplant. The receptors were gathered from a male patient between 2 and 15 years old who had a stem cell transplant for acute myeloid leukemia, so the T cells may come from the graft donor.

The V call is TRBV12-3 or TRBV12-4, the J call TRBJ2-5, with D unclear. The length of the CDR3 is 14 residues. The V gene lost 5 bases and the J gene lost 2 bases, with 12 bases spanning the gap. Here the CDR3 DNA reads TGTGCCAGCAGTCCCCAGCGTACTCAAGAGACCCAGTACTTC. This codes for CASSPQRTQETQYF.

The chain couples TRBV12-3 or TRBV12-4 to TRBJ2-4; the match to TRBD1 covers 11 bases. This CDR3 has 15 amino acids. After removal of 5 bases from V and 2 bases from J, the junction contained 2 bases not matched to a gene. Written as DNA, the CDR3 is TGTGCCAGCAGTCGGGACAGGGGGACCAAAAACATTCAGTACTTC. Amino acids: CASSRDRGTKNIQYF.

The chain is built from TRBV9 and TRBJ2-3; D remains ambiguous. This CDR3 comprises 18 residues. CDR1 SGDLS and CDR2 YYNGEE come from the germline V gene. Trimming took 4 bases from V and 0 from J, leaving 21 bases between them. In DNA form, the CDR3 reads TGTGCCAGCAGCCCCGCGAATAAGGCGTTACCAAGCACAGATACGCAGTATTTT. Translating it yields CASSPANKALPSTDTQYF.

This clonotype came up a few times. The chain joins TRBV20-1 to TRBJ2-1; 9 bases are a match to TRBD1. Looked up from germline, CDR1 is DFQATT and CDR2 is SNEGSKA (reference sequence). This CDR3 spans 15 amino acids. Trimming at V came to 6 bases and at J to 4 bases, leaving 10 bases not matched to a gene. CDR3 bases: TGCAGTGCCCCTCCGGGGGACAGGGCTTACAATGAGCAGTTCTTC. Encoded protein: CSAPPGDRAYNEQFF.

V usage is TRBV12-3 or TRBV12-4 and J usage is TRBJ1-4; D remains ambiguous. Trimming removed 6 bases at V and 8 bases at J, with 10 bases between. The CDR3 loop spans 12 amino acids. CDR3: CASSPTWEKLFF. CDR3 nucleotides: TGTGCCAGCAGCCCAACCTGGGAAAAACTGTTTTTT.

V and J are TRBV5-1 and TRBJ1-1, with D possibly being TRBD1 (6 bases). This CDR3 contains 14 residues. The V end lost 6 bases, the J end lost 6 bases, and 18 bases lay between the germline ends. Germline lookup yields CDR1 SGHRS and CDR2 YFSETQ. In DNA form, the CDR3 reads TGCGCCAGCAAAAAAGGGGGGAAGAGCGCTGAAGCTTTCTTT. As protein: CASKKGGKSAEAFF.

This clonotype was observed many times. The chain couples TRBV10-3 to TRBJ2-6, with D perhaps TRBD1 (6 bases). Germline CDR1 reads ENHRY; CDR2 reads SYGVKD. The CDR3 runs 17 residues. Trimming shortened V by 0 bases and J by 2 bases, and 11 bases separated the two germline ends. The CDR3 is CAISESDTGTGANVLTF. The DNA of the CDR3 is TGTGCCATCAGTGAGTCGGATACAGGGACTGGGGCCAACGTCCTGACTTTC.

This clonotype was picked up many times. The chain links TRBV12-3 or TRBV12-4 to TRBJ1-4; no reliable D call. The CDR3 length is 14 residues. V was trimmed by 5 bases and J by 4 bases, leaving 11 bases between them. The CDR3 loop reads CASSPRRYNEKLFF. CDR3 DNA sequence: TGTGCCAGCAGTCCTAGGAGATATAATGAAAAACTGTTTTTT.

The chain recombines TRBV6-1 with TRBJ1-1; 10 bases fit TRBD1. Losses at the gene ends were 6 bases for V and 4 bases for J; bases not matched to a gene: 11. This CDR3 is built from 16 residues. CDR1 and CDR2 from the germline V gene are MNHNS and SASEGT. The CDR3 DNA reads TGTGCCAGCAGCCCTATCGACAGGGGGCGAAGCACTGAAGCTTTCTTT. Its protein is CASSPIDRGRSTEAFF.

The chain carries TRBV12-3 or TRBV12-4 and TRBJ2-5; 7 positions agree with TRBD1. The ends lost 5 bases at V and 5 bases at J; junction bases unmatched: 8. The CDR3 is 14 amino acids. The chain's CDR3 is CASSRNRGRETQYF. CDR3 sequence (DNA): TGTGCCAGCAGTCGAAACAGGGGAAGGGAGACCCAGTACTTC.

This clonotype was recorded many times. The rearrangement links TRBV5-6 to TRBJ2-5; unclear D gene. The CDR3 consists of 15 residues. Germline CDR1 is SGHDT and CDR2 is YYEEEE. V lost 0 bases, J lost 3 bases, and 12 bases lay in between. CDR3 coding DNA: TGTGCCAGCAGCTTGGGGGTTGCAGGAAAAGAGACCCAGTACTTC. Translated, it gives CASSLGVAGKETQYF.

Many counts were recorded for this clonotype. This chain uses TRBV29-1 with TRBJ2-5; D uncertain. The length of the CDR3 is 14 residues. CDR1 SQVTM and CDR2 ANQGSEA come from the germline V gene. V gave up 2 bases and J gave up 0 bases, with 10 bases separating them. The CDR3 DNA is TGCAGCGTTGAACTGCGGACGTACCAAGAGACCCAGTACTTC. Amino acid sequence: CSVELRTYQETQYF. The full variable domain, rest sourced from reference TRBV29-1 and TRBJ2-5, is SAVISQKPSRDICQRGTSLTIQCQVDSQVTMMFWYRQQPGQSLTLIATANQGSEATYESGFVIDKFPISRPNLTFSTLTVSNMSPEDSSIYLCSVELRTYQETQYFGPGTRLLVL.

The chain carries TRBV20-1 and TRBJ2-1; 11 nucleotides match TRBD2. The CDR3 has 22 amino acids. Germline V CDR1 and CDR2: DFQATT, SNEGSKA (reference sequence). V was pared by 5 bases and J by 0 bases, with 24 bases of the junction left unmatched. For the CDR3, the DNA is TGCAGTGCTCCGCGGGACAACATGCGGCTAGCGGGAGGTCGCTACTCCTACAATGAGCAGTTCTTC. Translation gives CSAPRDNMRLAGGRYSYNEQFF.

CDR3 in amino acids: CATGTGAQETQYF. DNA for the CDR3: TGTGCCACCGGGACAGGGGCCCAAGAGACCCAGTACTTC. The V and J genes are TRBV24-1 and TRBJ2-5, with 10 positions matching TRBD1. With V trimmed by 9 bases and J by 1 base, 1 base remained unmatched. The CDR3 sequence is 13 residues long. Germline V gene data show CDR1 as KGHDR and CDR2 as SFDVKD.

The CDR3 sequence: CASSLVATGSSYEQYF. CDR3 DNA: TGTGCCAGCAGCTTGGTCGCGACAGGGTCCTCCTACGAGCAGTACTTC. The chain recombines TRBV5-5 with TRBJ2-7; 7 nucleotides agree with TRBD1. In germline, CDR1 is SGHKS, CDR2 YYEKEE (reference sequence). The CDR3 covers 16 residues. Trimming removed 0 bases from V and 0 bases from J; junction bases left unmatched: 6. Full variable domain (missing parts from reference TRBV5-5 and TRBJ2-7): DAGVTQSPTHLIKTRGQQVTLRCSPISGHKSVSWYQQVLGQGPQFIFQYYEKEERGRGNFPDRFSARQFPNYSSELNVNALLLGDSALYLCASSLVATGSSYEQYFGPGTRLTVT.

As regards this clonotype: Possible read error: a much larger clone is one base away. The rearrangement joins TRBV29-1 to TRBJ2-3; D is possibly TRBD1 (6 bases). CDR3 size: 13 residues. Germline V gene lookup returns CDR1 SQVTM and CDR2 ANQGSEA. CDR3 residues: CSVKELGTGTQYF. The CDR3 coding sequence is TGCAGCGTTAAAGAACTCGGAACAGGGACGCAGTATTTT.

This clonotype came up a few times. J is TRBJ1-1 and V is TRBV5-5; D call uncertain. With 1 base removed from V and 1 base from J, the gap between germline ends came to 5 bases. Germline loops: CDR1 SGHKS, CDR2 YYEKEE (reference sequence). The CDR3 length is 13 residues. CDR3 sequence (DNA): TGTGCCAGCAGCTTGTTTTGGAACACTGAAGCTTTCTTT. This codes for CASSLFWNTEAFF.

Ten or more counts support this clonotype. The chain uses TRBV20-1 and TRBJ2-3; the match to TRBD1 covers 8 bases. Looked up from germline, CDR1 is DFQATT and CDR2 is SNEGSKA (reference sequence). The length of the CDR3 is 14 residues. The V segment lost 5 bases and the J segment 4 bases; nucleotides outside the gene matches: 8. The DNA of the CDR3 is TGCAGTGCTCCTCAGGGGGCTAGCCCAGATACGCAGTATTTT. It codes for CSAPQGASPDTQYF.